The 5 T cell receptor beta chains below were found in one sample sequenced in a study of cytomegalovirus exposure and HLA in healthy donors. With 60 Vbeta and 13 Jbeta primers, the PCR was carried out. TCRdb's copy holds only in-frame clones and misses some; the assay was immunoSEQ multiplex PCR. The sample holds about 140,000 clones; around three quarters are singletons and the top ten take about 6.8%. Material: PBMCs. These receptors were obtained from a man in his forties or fifties in good health and CMV-seropositive.

This rearrangement joins TRBV19 to TRBJ2-2; D gene unclear. V gave up 6 bases and J gave up 7 bases, with 12 bases separating them. There are 13 residues in the CDR3. The germline gives CDR1 LNHDA, CDR2 SQIVND (reference sequence). This chain's CDR3 is CASSSSHIGELFF. CDR3 nucleotide sequence: TGTGCCAGTAGCTCTTCGCACATCGGGGAGCTGTTTTTT. Full variable domain (missing parts from reference TRBV19 and TRBJ2-2): DGGITQSPKYLFRKEGQNVTLSCEQNLNHDAMYWYRQDPGQGLRLIYYSQIVNDFQKGDIAEGYSVSREKKESFPLTVTSAQKNPTAFYLCASSSSHIGELFFGEGSRLTVL.

This clone was observed once. The genes are TRBV7-3 and TRBJ2-7, with D maybe TRBD2 (6 bases). Deletions cut 5 bases from V and 6 bases from J, with 14 bases between. Germline-derived CDR1 and CDR2 are SGHTA and FQGTGA. The CDR3 totals 13 residues. CDR3 sequence reads: CASSPPGLGEQYF. CDR3 nucleotide sequence: TGTGCCAGCAGCCCCCCGGGACTGGGCGAGCAGTACTTC. Combining the CDR3 with reference TRBV7-3 and TRBJ2-7 gives the whole variable domain GAGVSQTPSNKVTEKGKYVELRCDPISGHTALYWYRQSLGQGPEFLIYFQGTGAADDSGLPNDRFFAVRPEGSVSTLKIQRTERGDSAVYLCASSPPGLGEQYFGPGTRLTVT.

Here the CDR3 DNA reads TGCGCCAGCAGCTCAAGGGGGCGCGAGTTGGGCTACACCTTC. Translation: CASSSRGRELGYTF. The V and J genes are TRBV5-1 and TRBJ1-2; 7 bases are shared with TRBD1. Germline-derived CDR1 and CDR2 are SGHRS and YFSETQ. This CDR3 is built from 14 residues. Unmatched junction bases numbered 10, after V lost 3 bases and J lost 8 bases.

In its sample, this clone was seen a few times. The genes are TRBV5-4 and TRBJ1-6; the match to TRBD1 covers 9 bases. CDR3 length: 15 amino acids. Germline V lookup: CDR1 SGHNT, CDR2 YYREEE (reference sequence). J was trimmed by 8 bases and V by 4 bases; bases with no gene match: 7. The CDR3: CASSPRDRVDSPLHF. The CDR3 DNA reads as TGTGCCAGCAGCCCAAGGGACAGGGTGGATTCACCCCTCCACTTT.

V and J are TRBV5-6 and TRBJ2-3; 14 nucleotides align to TRBD2. Germline V lookup: CDR1 SGHDT, CDR2 YYEEEE. V lost 4 bases and J lost 3; bases outside the gene matches: 7. The CDR3 has 17 amino acids. DNA of the CDR3: TGTGCCAGCAGCAGAGGGACTAGCGGGAGTTTGACAGATACGCAGTATTTT. Protein sequence: CASSRGTSGSLTDTQYF.